The TCR beta chain under discussion was sequenced for a study of T cells after posttransplantation cyclophosphamide. Study results and limitations: Later post-transplant blood repertoires were often dominated by donor CD8+ memory clones. Recipient CMV seropositivity and CMV reactivation strongly tracked TRB clonality.

The CDR3 extends over 14 amino acids. Trimming shortened V by 7 bases and J by 2 bases, and 13 bases separated the two germline ends. The germline V gene encodes CDR1 MGHRA and CDR2 YSYEKL. The naive gate required viable CD3+CD4+ or CD3+CD8+ cells with CCR7+CD45RA+CD45RO-CD95-CD27+CD28+ phenotype. The table came from immunoSEQ multiplex PCR; TCRdb's copy has only in-frame clones and leaves some out. The table has some 30,000 clones, roughly nine tenths seen once. Comment on this clone: Its antigen is unknown.

The rearrangement links TRBV4-1 to TRBJ2-3; D is unclear. This receptor was taken from a man aged 30 to 39 in good health and a related stem cell transplant donor. Sequencing was performed on naive CD4+ T cells sorted from blood. This CDR3 reads CASTARYPTDTQYF. DNA for the CDR3: TGCGCCAGCACCGCGCGGTACCCCACAGATACGCAGTATTTT.